This T cell receptor (beta chain) was sequenced for a study of blood T cells in healthy people across ages. Study information: Through template switching, about one barcoded beta molecule was captured per two T cells, as measured in model experiments.

The CDR3 is 12 residues long. V was pared by 3 bases and J by 7 bases, with 6 bases between. This clonotype was seen repeatedly, ten times or more. Total RNA amounts of at least 5 micrograms were extracted per sample. PCR was performed a second time for about 6 to 12 cycles using a sample-barcoded 5' primer and a J-beta primer mix. TCRdb itself ran the 5' RACE reads through MiXCR, one entry per CDR3 protein. This table holds about 1.1 million distinct CDR3 sequences, roughly two fifths found once. The TCR comes from a man between 18 and 29 years old in good health. The sample comprised blood. The chain uses TRBV12-3 or TRBV12-4 and TRBJ1-4; D is uncertain. The CDR3 region is CASSLGVEKLFF. For the CDR3, the DNA is TGTGCCAGCAGTTTGGGTGTTGAAAAACTGTTTTTT.